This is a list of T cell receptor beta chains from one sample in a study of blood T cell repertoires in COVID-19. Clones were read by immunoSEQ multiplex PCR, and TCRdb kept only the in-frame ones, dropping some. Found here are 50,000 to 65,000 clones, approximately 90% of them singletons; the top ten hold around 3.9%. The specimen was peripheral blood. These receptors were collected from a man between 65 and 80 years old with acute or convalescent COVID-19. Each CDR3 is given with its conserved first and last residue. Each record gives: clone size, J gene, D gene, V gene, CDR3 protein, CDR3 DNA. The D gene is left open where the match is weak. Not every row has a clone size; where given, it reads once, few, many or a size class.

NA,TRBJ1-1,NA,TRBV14,CASKFLFRNTEAFF,TGTGCCAGCAAATTCCTGTTTAGGAACACTGAAGCTTTCTTT
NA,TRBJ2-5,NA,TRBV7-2,CASSPGLGETQYF,TGTGCCAGCAGCCCGGGACTTGGAGAGACCCAGTACTTC
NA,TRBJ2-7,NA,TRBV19,CASSIVSTIHEQYF,TGTGCCAGTAGTATAGTTTCCACTATCCACGAGCAGTACTTC
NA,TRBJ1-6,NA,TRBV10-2,CASSESRGGGSYNSPLHF,TGCGCCAGCAGTGAGTCCAGGGGAGGGGGCTCCTATAATTCACCCCTCCACTTT
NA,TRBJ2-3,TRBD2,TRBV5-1,CASSWGTSQDTQYF,TGCGCCAGCAGCTGGGGGACTAGTCAAGATACGCAGTATTTT
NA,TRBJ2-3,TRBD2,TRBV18,CASSLASGRTDTQYF,TGTGCCAGCTCACTCGCTAGCGGGCGCACAGATACGCAGTATTTT
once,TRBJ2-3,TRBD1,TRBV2,CASRESRGLITDTQYF,TGTGCCAGCAGGGAAAGCAGGGGGCTTATCACAGATACGCAGTATTTT
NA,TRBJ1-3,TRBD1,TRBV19,CASSMTGQFSGNTIYF,TGTGCCAGTAGTATGACAGGGCAGTTTTCTGGAAACACCATATATTTT
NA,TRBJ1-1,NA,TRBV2,CASGRVENTEAFF,TGTGCCAGCGGGCGAGTAGAAAACACTGAAGCTTTCTTT
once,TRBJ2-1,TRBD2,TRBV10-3,CAISESLSGGELYNEQFF,TGTGCCATCAGTGAGTCTCTTAGCGGGGGGGAGCTCTACAATGAGCAGTTCTTC
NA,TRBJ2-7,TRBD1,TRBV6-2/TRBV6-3,CASSFSGTGTYEQYF,TGTGCCAGCAGCTTCTCCGGGACAGGGACCTACGAGCAGTACTTC
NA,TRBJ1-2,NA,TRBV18,CASSLTHDRTYGYTF,TGTGCCAGCTCACTAACCCATGACAGGACCTATGGCTACACCTTC
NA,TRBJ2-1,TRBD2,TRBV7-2,CASSPRGGAGGHNEQFF,TGTGCCAGCAGCCCCCGGGGAGGAGCGGGGGGTCACAATGAGCAGTTCTTC
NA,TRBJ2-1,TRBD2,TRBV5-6,CASSLLAGGQGNEQFF,TGTGCCAGCAGCTTACTAGCGGGGGGGCAAGGCAATGAGCAGTTCTTC
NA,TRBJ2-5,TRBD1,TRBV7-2,CASSRDRDGTQYF,TGTGCCAGCAGCCGTGACAGGGACGGGACCCAGTACTTC
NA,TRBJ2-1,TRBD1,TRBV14,CASSQGPGGLDNEQFF,TGTGCCAGCAGCCAGGGGCCAGGGGGCCTCGACAATGAGCAGTTCTTC
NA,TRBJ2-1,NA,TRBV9,CASSVARGYEQFF,TGTGCCAGCAGCGTAGCTCGAGGTTATGAGCAGTTCTTC
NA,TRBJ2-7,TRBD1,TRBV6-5,CASSYSPDRASYF,TGTGCCAGCAGTTACTCCCCTGACAGGGCCTCGTACTTC
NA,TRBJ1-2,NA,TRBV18,CASSPSGDDYGYTF,TGTGCCAGCTCACCGTCAGGGGATGACTATGGCTACACCTTC
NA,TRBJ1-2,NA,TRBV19,CATLPRGSYGYTF,TGTGCCACTCTCCCTAGGGGGTCCTATGGCTACACCTTC
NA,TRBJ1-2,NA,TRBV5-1,CASSLQGQSNYGYTF,TGCGCCAGCAGCTTGCAAGGACAGAGTAACTATGGCTACACCTTC
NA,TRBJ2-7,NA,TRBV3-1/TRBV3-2,CASSLGQSAQYF,TGTGCCAGCAGCCTCGGACAGAGCGCGCAGTACTTC
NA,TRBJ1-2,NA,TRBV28,CASSFRGKYYGYTF,TGTGCCAGCAGTTTTCGGGGGAAGTACTATGGCTACACCTTC
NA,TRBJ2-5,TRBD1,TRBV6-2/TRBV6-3,CASSPQGPRAQYF,TGTGCCAGCAGTCCACAGGGGCCCAGGGCCCAGTACTTC
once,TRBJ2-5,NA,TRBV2,CASSDEGTQYF,TGTGCCAGCAGTGATGAGGGGACCCAGTACTTC
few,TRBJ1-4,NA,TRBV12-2,CASRLAPGQGGATNEKLFF,TGTGCAAGTCGCTTAGCACCGGGACAGGGAGGTGCAACTAATGAAAAACTGTTTTTT
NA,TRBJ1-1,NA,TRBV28,CASNRRGATGEAFF,TGTGCCAGCAACCGCCGGGGGGCCACGGGTGAAGCTTTCTTT
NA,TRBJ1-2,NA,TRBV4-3,CASSQDRDSSREANYGYTF,TGCGCCAGCAGCCAAGATCGGGACTCTTCTAGGGAGGCCAACTATGGCTACACCTTC
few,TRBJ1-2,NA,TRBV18,CASSPDKDYGYTF,TGTGCCAGCTCACCAGACAAAGACTATGGCTACACCTTC
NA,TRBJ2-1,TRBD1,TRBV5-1,CASSPGQGSFNEQFF,TGCGCCAGCAGCCCCGGACAGGGGTCGTTCAATGAGCAGTTCTTC
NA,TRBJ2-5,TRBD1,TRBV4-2,CASSPDRGPEETQYF,TGTGCCAGCAGCCCCGACAGGGGGCCAGAGGAGACCCAGTACTTC
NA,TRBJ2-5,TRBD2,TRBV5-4,CASSLVSLAGEETQYF,TGTGCCAGCAGCTTGGTGTCGCTAGCGGGGGAAGAGACCCAGTACTTC
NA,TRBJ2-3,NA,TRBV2,CASGRTQYF,TGTGCCAGCGGTCGGACGCAGTATTTT
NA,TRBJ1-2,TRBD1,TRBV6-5,CASRATGRDYYGYTF,TGTGCCAGCAGGGCGACAGGGCGAGATTACTATGGCTACACCTTC
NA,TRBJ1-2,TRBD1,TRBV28,CASSTGGGYTF,TGTGCCAGCAGTACAGGGGGCGGCTACACCTTC
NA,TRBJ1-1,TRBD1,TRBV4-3,CASSQGQGSTEAFF,TGCGCCAGCAGCCAGGGACAGGGGAGCACTGAAGCTTTCTTT
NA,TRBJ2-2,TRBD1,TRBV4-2,CASSQVAQGANTGELFF,TGTGCCAGCAGCCAAGTGGCACAGGGGGCAAACACCGGGGAGCTGTTTTTT
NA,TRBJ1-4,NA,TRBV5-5,CASSLKTRQKTNEKLFF,TGTGCCAGCAGCTTGAAAACCCGACAGAAAACTAATGAAAAACTGTTTTTT
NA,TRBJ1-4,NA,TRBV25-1,CASKQGGGEKLFF,TGTGCCAGCAAGCAGGGAGGGGGTGAAAAACTGTTTTTT
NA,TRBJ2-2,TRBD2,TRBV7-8,CASSLLAGGTGELFF,TGTGCCAGCAGTTTACTAGCGGGGGGTACCGGGGAGCTGTTTTTT
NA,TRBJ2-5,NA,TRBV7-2,CASSLGGLGETQYF,TGTGCCAGCAGCTTAGGGGGCCTGGGGGAGACCCAGTACTTC
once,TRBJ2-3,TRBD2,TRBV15,CATSRDAGFGAGGTDTQYF,TGTGCCACCAGCAGAGACGCAGGCTTCGGTGCGGGGGGGACAGATACGCAGTATTTT
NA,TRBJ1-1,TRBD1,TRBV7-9,CASSRGTGANTEAFF,TGTGCCAGCAGTCGAGGGACAGGAGCGAACACTGAAGCTTTCTTT
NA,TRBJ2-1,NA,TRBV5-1,CASSLAGQGLNEQFF,TGCGCCAGCAGCTTGGCAGGGCAGGGTCTCAATGAGCAGTTCTTC
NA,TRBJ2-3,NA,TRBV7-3,CASSPLGGFTDTQYF,TGTGCCAGCAGCCCCCTCGGGGGTTTCACAGATACGCAGTATTTT
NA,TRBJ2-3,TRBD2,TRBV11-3,CASSQRGYTDTQYF,TGTGCCAGCAGCCAGCGGGGGTACACAGATACGCAGTATTTT
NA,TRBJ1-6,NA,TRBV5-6,CASSWTVLNSPLHF,TGTGCCAGCAGCTGGACAGTTCTGAATTCACCCCTCCACTTT
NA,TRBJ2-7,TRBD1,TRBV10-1,CASSEKGQSYEQYF,TGCGCCAGCAGTGAGAAGGGACAGAGCTACGAGCAGTACTTC
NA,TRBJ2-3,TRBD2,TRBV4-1,CASSPLRGGSDTQYF,TGCGCCAGCAGCCCCTTGCGGGGGGGTTCAGATACGCAGTATTTT
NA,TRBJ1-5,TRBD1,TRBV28,CASSSTGDLQPQHF,TGTGCCAGCAGTTCCACAGGGGATCTTCAGCCCCAGCATTTT
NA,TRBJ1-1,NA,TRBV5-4,CASSFLGSGAEAFF,TGTGCCAGCAGCTTTCTGGGGAGTGGCGCTGAAGCTTTCTTT
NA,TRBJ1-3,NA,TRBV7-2,CASSWKTTGNTIYF,TGTGCCAGCAGCTGGAAAACGACAGGAAACACCATATATTTT
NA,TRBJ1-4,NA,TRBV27,CASSKIQGTNEKLFF,TGTGCCAGCAGTAAGATACAGGGAACTAATGAAAAACTGTTTTTT
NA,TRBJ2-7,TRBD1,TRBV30,CAWSEQGLEQYF,TGTGCCTGGAGCGAACAGGGGCTCGAGCAGTACTTC
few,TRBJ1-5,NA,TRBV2,CASSGTYNQPQHF,TGTGCCAGCAGTGGGACTTATAATCAGCCCCAGCATTTT
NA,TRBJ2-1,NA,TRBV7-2,CASSRQRGGNEQFF,TGTGCCAGCAGTCGCCAAAGGGGCGGCAATGAGCAGTTCTTC
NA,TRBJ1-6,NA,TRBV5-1,CASSWSAKNSPLHF,TGCGCCAGCAGTTGGTCAGCGAAAAATTCACCCCTCCACTTT
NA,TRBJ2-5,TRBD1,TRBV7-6,CASSSLGQGAYETQYF,TGTGCCAGCAGCTCACTGGGACAGGGGGCCTATGAGACCCAGTACTTC